A selection of T cell receptor beta chains follows, all from one sample in a study of post-analysis software for immune sequencing data. One entry per CDR3 protein results from TCRdb running MiXCR on the PCR reads. This sample carries approximately 770,000 distinct CDR3 sequences, 35% to 55% of them seen once, and the ten largest clones take approximately 4.4%. The sample consisted of blood. The receptors were sampled from a girl aged 10 to 17 with multiple sclerosis. Each CDR3 is given with its conserved first and last residue. Each record gives: D gene, V gene, J gene, CDR3 length, clone size, CDR3 DNA, CDR3 protein. The D gene is left open where the match is weak. Some rows have no size entry. The others give once, few or many, or a class for an expanded clone.

NA	TRBV6-1	TRBJ1-2	14	few	TGTGCCAGCAGTGAACTAGGGGCCAACTATGGCTACACCTTC	CASSELGANYGYTF
NA	TRBV6-5	TRBJ1-5	13	NA	TGTGCCAGCAGTTGGGATTACAATCAGCCCCAGCATTTT	CASSWDYNQPQHF
NA	TRBV5-1	TRBJ1-5	17	NA	TGCGCCAGCAGCTTGACATTCCGGGGGGCAGAAAATCAGCCCCAGCATTTT	CASSLTFRGAENQPQHF
NA	TRBV20-1	TRBJ2-5	10	NA	TGTGACGGTTATCAAGAGACCCAGTACTTC	CDGYQETQYF
TRBD2	TRBV10-3	TRBJ2-7	16	NA	TGTGCCATCAGTGAGACTCGCAGCGGGAGTACCTACGAGCAGTACTTC	CAISETRSGSTYEQYF
TRBD2	TRBV9	TRBJ2-7	15	NA	TGTGCCAGCAGCGTAGACGAGGGAGGGCCCTACGAGCAGTACTTC	CASSVDEGGPYEQYF
NA	TRBV3-1	TRBJ2-5	14	few	TGTGCCAGCAGCCATGAGTGGGGGCGGGAGACCCAGTACTTC	CASSHEWGRETQYF
NA	TRBV11-2	TRBJ2-1	15	few	TGTGCCAGCAGCTTAGAGCGGGGCTTTTACAATGAGCAGTTCTTC	CASSLERGFYNEQFF
NA	TRBV5-6	TRBJ1-5	13	NA	TGTGCCAGCTCGGACGGGGTCAATCAGCCCCAGCATTTT	CASSDGVNQPQHF
TRBD1	TRBV12-3/TRBV12-4	TRBJ1-1	11	NA	TGTGCCAGCAGCTTACAGGGGAGAGCTTTCTTT	CASSLQGRAFF
TRBD2	TRBV20-1	TRBJ2-1	17	NA	TGCAGTGCACCGAACATTCTTAGCGGGAGATCCTACAATGAGCAGTTCTTC	CSAPNILSGRSYNEQFF
NA	TRBV20-1	TRBJ2-7	18	few	TGCAGTGCTAGAGATTGGGGGGTCTTTGGGGGAAGCTCCTACGAGCAGTACTTC	CSARDWGVFGGSSYEQYF
TRBD2	TRBV20-1	TRBJ2-7	14	NA	TGCAGTGCTAGGTTGGTAGCGGGAGGCTACGAGCAGTACTTC	CSARLVAGGYEQYF
NA	TRBV6-4	TRBJ2-2	13	few	TGTGCCAGCAGTGCAGGGGACACCGGGGAGCTGTTTTTT	CASSAGDTGELFF
NA	TRBV7-2	TRBJ2-7	16	NA	TGTGCCAGCAGCTCATACGGCGGGCCCCAGGGAGTCGAGCAGTACTTC	CASSSYGGPQGVEQYF
TRBD2	TRBV28	TRBJ2-3	17	NA	TGTGCCAGCAGTTTAATCCCAGCGGGAGGGCCCCTAGATACGCAGTATTTT	CASSLIPAGGPLDTQYF
NA	TRBV3-1	TRBJ2-4	14	NA	TGTGCCAGCAACGGACCGGGGGCCAAAAACATTCAGTACTTC	CASNGPGAKNIQYF
NA	TRBV12-5	TRBJ1-2	17	NA	TGTGCTAGTGGTTTGGTACCGGGCACCCCCTACACCTATGGCTACACCTTC	CASGLVPGTPYTYGYTF
NA	TRBV29-1	TRBJ2-3	13	NA	TGCAGCGTTGAAGACGGGGTCTCAGATACGCAGTATTTT	CSVEDGVSDTQYF
NA	TRBV7-9	TRBJ1-2	13	NA	TGTGCCAGCAGCCGCGGGGTAGCCTATGGCTACACCTTC	CASSRGVAYGYTF
NA	TRBV20-1	TRBJ2-5	11	few	TGCAGTGCTAGAGTTTACAATGAGCAGTACTTC	CSARVYNEQYF
TRBD1	TRBV7-2	TRBJ1-1	11	NA	TGTGCCAGCAGCTGGACAGGGTGGGCTTTCTTT	CASSWTGWAFF
NA	TRBV10-3	TRBJ2-1	13	NA	TGTGCCAACAGTGAGAGTGTCGACAATGAGCAGTTCTTC	CANSESVDNEQFF
NA	TRBV13	TRBJ1-2	13	NA	TGTGCCAGCACCCGGGGATTGCGCTATGGCTACACCTTC	CASTRGLRYGYTF
TRBD1	TRBV6-1	TRBJ2-7	14	NA	TGTGCCAGCTGGACAGGGTGGCCAACCTACGAGCAGTACTTC	CASWTGWPTYEQYF
TRBD2	TRBV5-1	TRBJ2-1	15	once	TGCGCCAGCAGCTTGCAGGGACTAGCGGGAGAAGAGCAGTTCTTC	CASSLQGLAGEEQFF
NA	TRBV6-1	TRBJ2-5	17	NA	TGTGCCAGCAGTGAAGGGTATTCGGGACCCAGACGGGAGACCCAGTACTTC	CASSEGYSGPRRETQYF
NA	TRBV7-9	TRBJ2-1	16	NA	TGTGCCAGCAGCTTAGCCCTGCGGACAGTGAACAATGAGCAGTTCTTC	CASSLALRTVNNEQFF
NA	TRBV27	TRBJ2-1	16	few	TGTGCCAGCAGTTTATCCCGACTAGGGTCCCGCAATGAGCAGTTCTTC	CASSLSRLGSRNEQFF
NA	TRBV6-5	TRBJ2-7	14	NA	TGTGCCAGCAGTTACGCGGCAGATTCCTACGAGCAGTACTTC	CASSYAADSYEQYF
TRBD1	TRBV27	TRBJ1-2	15	few	TGTGCCAGCAGTTTACATATCGGGACAGGGGCCGGCTACACCTTC	CASSLHIGTGAGYTF
NA	TRBV6-5	TRBJ2-5	16	NA	TGTGCCAGCAGTTACTCGTGGGGTAGCGGACAAGAGACCCAGTACTTC	CASSYSWGSGQETQYF
TRBD2	TRBV5-1	TRBJ2-1	17	NA	TGCGTCAGCAGCTTGATTGGGGCTACTAGCGCCCACAATGAGCAGTTCTTC	CVSSLIGATSAHNEQFF
TRBD2	TRBV3-1	TRBJ2-7	16	NA	TGTGCCAGCAGCCAAAGCGGGGGTTCGGGGTCCTACGAGCAGTACTTC	CASSQSGGSGSYEQYF
TRBD1	TRBV28	TRBJ2-1	16	NA	TGTGCCAGCAGCCTCCCGTCCGGGACAGTATACAATGAGCAGTTCTTC	CASSLPSGTVYNEQFF
NA	TRBV5-1	TRBJ2-1	13	NA	TGCGCCAGCAGCATCGGACAGATCTATGAGCAGTTCTTC	CASSIGQIYEQFF
NA	TRBV7-2	TRBJ2-3	11	many	TGTGCCAGCAGCTACACAGATACGCAGTATTTT	CASSYTDTQYF
NA	TRBV20-1	TRBJ2-7	12	few	TGCAGTGTTATCGGGTTTTCCTACGAGCAGTACTTC	CSVIGFSYEQYF
NA	TRBV7-2	TRBJ2-4	18	NA	TGTGCCAGCAGCTCCTCATCTATCCTCGGGTTAGCCAAAAACATTCAGTACTTC	CASSSSSILGLAKNIQYF
NA	TRBV12-3/TRBV12-4	TRBJ2-7	12	NA	TGTGCCAGCAGTCAAACAGAGTACGAGCAGTACTTC	CASSQTEYEQYF
NA	TRBV9	TRBJ2-5	15	NA	TGTGCCAGCAGCCCTCAGGACTACTTCCAAGAGACCCAGTACTTC	CASSPQDYFQETQYF
TRBD2	TRBV19	TRBJ2-1	15	NA	TGTGCCACCCACCGGGCGGGAGGGCAGTACAATGAGCAGTTCTTC	CATHRAGGQYNEQFF
NA	TRBV6-4	TRBJ1-2	13	NA	TGTGCCAGCAGTGAAGGGCCTGAGCAAGGCTACACCTTC	CASSEGPEQGYTF
NA	TRBV20-1	TRBJ2-3	15	NA	TGCAGTGCTAGGGGGGCTTCCACACACACAGATACGCAGTATTTT	CSARGASTHTDTQYF
TRBD2	TRBV5-1	TRBJ2-5	16	once	TGCGCCAGCATCCAGAGTGGACTAGCGGGCCGCGAGACCCAGTACTTC	CASIQSGLAGRETQYF
TRBD2	TRBV3-1	TRBJ2-3	17	few	TGTGCCAGCAGCCAAGCAACAGCGGGGGTTGACACAGATACGCAGTATTTT	CASSQATAGVDTDTQYF
NA	TRBV12-5	TRBJ2-1	13	few	TGTGCTAGTGGTTTGGTACAAGAGAATGAGCAGTTCTTC	CASGLVQENEQFF
NA	TRBV7-3	TRBJ2-7	15	once	TGTGCCAGCAGCCCGACCGACAGTCTAGTCCCGCAGCAGTACTTC	CASSPTDSLVPQQYF
TRBD1	TRBV20-1	TRBJ2-1	14	NA	TGCAGTGCTAGCCCTGGACAGGACTCCAATGAGCAGTTCTTC	CSASPGQDSNEQFF